This T cell receptor beta chain appears in the sequencing data of a study of OX40 agonist ivuxolimab in advanced cancers. Turning to the study itself: At 0.01 to 10 mg/kg, ivuxolimab was administered intravenously to patients every 2 weeks. Prior therapy, whether anti-PD-1, anti-PD-L1 or anti-CTLA-4, was allowed, and more than 35% had some. Study-wide points: The expanded peripheral T cells' antigen specificity was not determined.

Concerning this clone itself: Its antigen remains unknown.

TCRdb's copy holds only in-frame clones and misses some; the assay was immunoSEQ multiplex PCR. The sample carries some 70,000 clones, 85% to 90% recorded once. V dropped 7 bases and J dropped 2; count of bases not matched to a gene: 4. Germline-derived CDR1 and CDR2 are SQVTM and ANQGSEA. CDR3 length equals 13 residues. The sequence came from an adult with an advanced solid tumor such as melanoma, head and neck, liver or kidney cancer. The chain uses TRBV29-1 and TRBJ1-1, with 10 bases identical to TRBD1. The input for sequencing was CD4+ or CD8+ T cells sorted from blood, taken in a trial of the OX40 agonist ivuxolimab. The CDR3 DNA reads TGCAGCGCGGGGACAGGGGTTAACACTGAAGCTTTCTTT. Protein: CSAGTGVNTEAFF. The full variable domain, in which reference TRBV29-1 and TRBJ1-1 provide the parts outside the CDR3, is SAVISQKPSRDICQRGTSLTIQCQVDSQVTMMFWYRQQPGQSLTLIATANQGSEATYESGFVIDKFPISRPNLTFSTLTVSNMSPEDSSIYLCSAGTGVNTEAFFGQGTRLTVV.